What follows are 8 T cell receptor beta chains derived from one specimen sequenced in a study of cytomegalovirus exposure and HLA in healthy donors. Researchers ran the PCR with 60 Vbeta and 13 Jbeta primers. This table comes from immunoSEQ multiplex PCR, and its TCRdb copy is limited to in-frame clones, with some not included. In the table there are 100,000 to 150,000 clones, approximately 80% of which are singletons. Material for sequencing was PBMCs. The receptors come from a woman between 40 and 55 years old in good health and CMV-seropositive.

The rearrangement joins TRBV7-8 to TRBJ1-6; D unresolved. CDR1 and CDR2 from the germline V gene are SGHVS and FQNEAQ. The CDR3 contains 14 residues. Trimming pared 6 bases from V and 8 bases from J, leaving 14 bases between. The CDR3 protein is CASRGNYLDSPLHF. CDR3 sequence (DNA): TGTGCCAGCAGAGGAAACTACCTCGATTCACCCCTCCACTTT.

The J gene is TRBJ1-3, the V gene TRBV6-6; D remains unclear. Trimming stripped 2 bases from V and 6 bases from J, with 5 bases between. The CDR3 is 12 residues long. Germline V gene lookup returns CDR1 MNHNY and CDR2 SVGAGI (reference sequence). This CDR3 is CASSYVLNTIYF. In DNA, the CDR3 is TGTGCCAGCAGTTACGTTCTAAACACCATATATTTT.

The V gene is TRBV4-1, the J gene TRBJ2-5; D perhaps matches TRBD2 (6 bases). Germline loops: CDR1 MGHRA, CDR2 YSYEKL. This CDR3 region has 15 residues. V gave up 3 bases and J gave up 1 base, with 12 bases separating them. The DNA of the CDR3 is TGCGCCAGCAGCCATAGCCGGGAGACCCAAGAGACCCAGTACTTC. Protein product: CASSHSRETQETQYF.

This chain joins TRBV7-2 and TRBJ2-5; 8 bases match TRBD2. The V segment lost 5 bases and the J segment 4 bases; nucleotides outside the gene matches: 9. Germline V gives CDR1 SGHTA, CDR2 FQGNSA. This CDR3 is built from 15 residues. DNA for the CDR3: TGTGCCAGCAGCGCCCAAGGGCTAGCGGGAGAGACCCAGTACTTC. Translated: CASSAQGLAGETQYF.

This sequence joins TRBV6-1 and TRBJ2-7; 9 bases agree with TRBD2. After removal of 4 bases from V and 7 bases from J, the junction contained 11 bases not matched to a gene. The CDR3 is 15 amino acids. Germline assignment: CDR1 MNHNS and CDR2 SASEGT. CDR3 DNA: TGTGCCAGCAGTGGACCCGGGACTAGCATAGCTGAGCAGTACTTC. This encodes CASSGPGTSIAEQYF.

V usage is TRBV19 and J usage is TRBJ2-1; 7 bases fit TRBD1. Per germline, CDR1 LNHDA and CDR2 SQIVND (reference sequence). This CDR3 has 15 residues. Trimming took 3 bases from V and 7 from J; bases not matched to a gene: 9. The CDR3 bases are TGTGCCAGTAGTATTTCGGCAGGGGGAAGAAATGAGCAGTTCTTC. Protein sequence: CASSISAGGRNEQFF.

The V call is TRBV11-3, the J call TRBJ1-1; weak D call: TRBD1 (6 bases). The CDR3 has 15 residues. Germline lookup yields CDR1 SGHNT and CDR2 YENEEA. With 5 bases removed from V and 0 bases from J, the gap between germline ends came to 13 bases. The CDR3 region is CASSPSDSMNTEAFF. CDR3 DNA sequence: TGTGCCAGCAGCCCGTCGGACAGTATGAACACTGAAGCTTTCTTT.

The J gene is TRBJ2-4, the V gene TRBV2, with TRBD1 matching 7 bases. Germline assignment: CDR1 SNHLY and CDR2 FYNNEI. V was clipped by 6 bases and J by 6 bases; unmatched bases: 8. The CDR3 sequence is 14 residues long. The DNA for the CDR3 is TGTGCCAGCAGCACAGGGGCGGGCCTAAACATTCAGTACTTC. Protein product: CASSTGAGLNIQYF.